A selection of T cell receptor beta chains follows, all from one sample in a study of beta chain features in type 1 diabetes. The assay was immunoSEQ multiplex PCR, and TCRdb's table has in-frame clones only and misses some. The repertoire has some 640,000 clones, over 12% of them found once; the top ten carry roughly 0.04%. The specimen sequenced was naive CD4+ T cells from blood. Source of these receptors: a man in his late teens or twenties with type 1 diabetes. CDR3s leave out the opening cysteine and the closing phenylalanine or tryptophan. The D gene is left open where the match is weak.

j_call	v_call	d_call	cdr3_aa
TRBJ2-3	TRBV29-1	.	SARTQGDTQY
TRBJ1-2	TRBV14	TRBD1	ASSFDRGVGYGYT
TRBJ2-1	TRBV7-2	.	ASSSSSASSYNEQF
TRBJ1-5	TRBV29-1	.	SVEQGNQPQH
TRBJ2-1	TRBV6-5	.	ASSYSGLPVVYEQF
TRBJ2-3	TRBV27	TRBD2	ASSVIAGAFTDTQY
TRBJ2-1	TRBV18	TRBD2	ASSLQSGSIDEQF
TRBJ1-1	TRBV5-1	.	ASSLGGGTNTEAF
TRBJ1-1	TRBV29-1	.	SVEYDRFRTEAF
TRBJ2-1	TRBV9	TRBD2	ASSGGLAGEVEQF
TRBJ1-1	TRBV30	.	AWNTVGLNTEAF
TRBJ2-7	TRBV2	.	ASRSQGTTYEQY
TRBJ1-2	TRBV28	.	ASSLTIYGYT
TRBJ2-7	TRBV7-9	TRBD1	ASSSGTGISYEQY
TRBJ1-5	TRBV10-2	.	ASSEERTEMNQPQH
TRBJ2-7	TRBV15	.	ATSRESGYEQY
TRBJ1-5	TRBV7-9	.	ASSLVEAGPRGGQPQH
TRBJ2-5	TRBV2	TRBD2	ASSQGLAGGPDKTQY
TRBJ2-3	TRBV11-2	.	ASSLRTDTQY
TRBJ1-1	TRBV5-8	.	ASSLGTANTEAF
TRBJ1-4	TRBV7-2	.	ASRLAANEKLF
TRBJ1-4	TRBV28	.	ASSWLSTNEKLF
TRBJ2-7	TRBV10-3	.	ASVEGLAIPYEQY
TRBJ1-2	TRBV15	TRBD1	ATSKGQGDGYT
TRBJ1-5	TRBV19	.	ASSPGHSRNQPQH
TRBJ1-2	TRBV9	TRBD1	ASSQGQAFALYGYT
TRBJ2-7	TRBV6-5	.	ASRTWGGPGEQY
TRBJ1-3	TRBV7-2	.	ASSLAGTLGANTIY
TRBJ2-7	TRBV2	TRBD1	ASEPLGQGGSYEQY
TRBJ1-2	TRBV9	.	ASSVADSNRGYT
TRBJ2-1	TRBV7-9	TRBD2	ASNPLAGVVNEQF
TRBJ2-2	TRBV5-8	TRBD1	ASSLRTGANTGELF
TRBJ1-1	TRBV29-1	.	SVTLNTEAF
TRBJ2-1	TRBV28	TRBD2	ASSLDLAGPYNEQF
TRBJ1-3	TRBV9	TRBD1	ASSAYPTQGYTGNTIY
TRBJ1-2	TRBV18	.	ASSPDPGNGYT
TRBJ2-2	TRBV15	.	ATSRGDQYTGELF
TRBJ2-2	TRBV9	.	ASSVGGGELF
TRBJ2-7	TRBV25-1	.	ASSAQGSRYEQY
.	TRBV7-2	TRBD1	ASSLETGVPYEQY
TRBJ1-6	TRBV2	TRBD1	ASTQGADSPLH
TRBJ2-5	TRBV2	.	ASSYRQEPQETQY
TRBJ2-5	TRBV7-9	TRBD2	ASSFASGFQETQY